The next 18 T cell receptor beta chains were all read from a single sample in a study of blood T cell repertoires in COVID-19. Sequenced by immunoSEQ multiplex PCR; TCRdb stores in-frame clones only, minus some. The table has 55,000 to 80,000 clones, over 80% seen once. Sequencing was performed on peripheral blood. The receptor source for this set is a woman aged 80 or older with acute or convalescent COVID-19.

The chain is built from TRBV6-1 and TRBJ1-5; weak D call: TRBD1 (6 bases). CDR1 and CDR2 from the germline V gene are MNHNS and SASEGT. This CDR3 contains 14 residues. V lost 3 bases and J lost 7, with 13 bases in between. CDR3 DNA: TGTGCCAGCAGTGATGGGACAAGCAGCCAGCCCCAGCATTTT. Protein product: CASSDGTSSQPQHF.

V gene TRBV4-1 combines with J gene TRBJ1-6; 8 positions match TRBD1. CDR3 size: 15 residues. The V gene's germline CDR1 is MGHRA and CDR2 YSYEKL. V dropped 4 bases and J dropped 4; count of bases not matched to a gene: 3. The CDR3 reads CASSPWTGYNSPLHF. For the CDR3, the DNA is TGCGCCAGCAGCCCATGGACAGGGTATAATTCACCCCTCCACTTT.

V and J are TRBV3-1 (or the pseudogene TRBV3-2) and TRBJ1-1; the D gene is possibly TRBD1 (5 bases). V was shortened by 1 base and J by 4 bases, with 10 bases between the two germline ends. The CDR3 sequence is 14 residues long. CDR1 and CDR2 from the germline V gene are LGHDT and YNNKEL (reference sequence). The CDR3 nucleotides read TGTGCCAGCAGCCAAGTGTTGGGGGGCACTGAAGCTTTCTTT. The encoded protein is CASSQVLGGTEAFF.

The chain combines TRBV10-3 with TRBJ1-1, with unresolved D. The CDR3 is 15 residues long. With 3 bases removed from V and 1 base from J, the gap between germline ends came to 12 bases. Germline lookup yields CDR1 ENHRY and CDR2 SYGVKD. DNA for the CDR3: TGTGCCATCAGTGATCGGGCGGGAGGGAACACTGAAGCTTTCTTT. It translates to CAISDRAGGNTEAFF.

This CDR3 reads CASSYTTSLSEQFF. The CDR3, as DNA: TGTGCCAGCAGTTACACTACCTCCCTAAGCGAGCAGTTCTTC. This sequence joins TRBV6-5 and TRBJ2-1; D gene ambiguous. The CDR3 is 14 residues long. Trimming pared 2 bases from V and 10 bases from J, leaving 15 bases between. The germline V gene has CDR1 MNHEY and CDR2 SVGAGI.

This chain uses TRBV10-3 with TRBJ1-3, with 7 bases aligning to TRBD1. The CDR3 runs to 17 residues. Trimming cost V 6 bases and J 2 bases; bases outside gene matches: 13. The germline V gene encodes CDR1 ENHRY and CDR2 SYGVKD. CDR3 nucleotides: TGTGCCATCAGGCTGAGTACAGGGGAAAGGGCTGGAAACACCATATATTTT. Its protein product is CAIRLSTGERAGNTIYF.

This clone was observed once. This chain links TRBV6-5 with TRBJ2-1; 7 nucleotides agree with TRBD2. V dropped 7 bases and J dropped 7; count of bases not matched to a gene: 7. Germline CDR1 MNHEY, CDR2 SVGAGI. This CDR3 is built from 13 residues. The CDR3 sequence is CASTKTGGNEQFF. The CDR3 nucleotides read TGTGCCAGCACAAAAACGGGGGGAAATGAGCAGTTCTTC.

For the CDR3, the DNA is TGTGCCAGCAGCCAACGCCTAGGGACAGCTAGCACAGATACGCAGTATTTT. Translated: CASSQRLGTASTDTQYF. V and J are TRBV3-1 (or the pseudogene TRBV3-2) and TRBJ2-3; TRBD1 aligns across 7 bases. The germline CDR1 and CDR2 sequences are LGHDT and YNNKEL (reference sequence). The J segment lost 0 bases and the V segment lost 2 bases, leaving 8 bases of the junction unmatched. This CDR3 has 17 amino acids.

The rearrangement links TRBV18 to TRBJ2-7; D gene unclear. From germline, CDR1 is KGHSH and CDR2 LQKENI. V lost 3 bases, J lost 4 bases, and 13 bases lay in between. The CDR3 spans 14 residues. CDR3 sequence: CASSPGRQTYEQYF. CDR3 DNA: TGTGCCAGCTCACCTGGCCGCCAGACTTACGAGCAGTACTTC.

The chain links TRBV19 to TRBJ2-7; the D gene is possibly TRBD2 (5 bases). Germline V gives CDR1 LNHDA, CDR2 SQIVND (reference sequence). The CDR3 is 15 amino acids. The V end lost 9 bases, the J end lost 5 bases, and 23 bases lay between the germline ends. CDR3 residues: CASRTEAAYSHEQYF. CDR3 bases: TGTGCCAGCCGGACGGAGGCTGCTTATTCCCACGAGCAGTACTTC.

V is TRBV5-6 and J is TRBJ2-5, with 7 bases identical to TRBD2. Germline CDR1 SGHDT, CDR2 YYEEEE. This CDR3 region has 15 residues. V trimming: 4 bases; J trimming: 4 bases; junction bases outside the gene matches: 10. The CDR3 sequence is CASSLGGGGSETQYF. DNA of the CDR3: TGTGCCAGCAGCCTGGGCGGCGGGGGTTCAGAGACCCAGTACTTC.

This rearrangement joins TRBV23-1 to TRBJ2-1; TRBD2 matches 9 bases. TRBV23-1 is identified as an open reading frame with a role that is uncertain. The CDR3 consists of 18 residues. After removal of 4 bases from V and 3 bases from J, the junction contained 13 bases not matched to a gene. The CDR3 DNA reads as TGCGCCAGCAGTCCGACCGGATGCGGGGGGGCGAACTACAATGAGCAGTTCTTC. Amino acids: CASSPTGCGGANYNEQFF.

J is TRBJ1-1 and V is TRBV29-1; tentatively, D is TRBD1 (6 bases). V was shortened by 1 base and J by 1 base, with 22 bases between the two germline ends. The CDR3 contains 18 residues. Germline CDR1 SQVTM, CDR2 ANQGSEA. The DNA for the CDR3 is TGCAGCGTTGAAGGGGTGTTGGGATCGGGACAAACGAACACTGAAGCTTTCTTT. Protein: CSVEGVLGSGQTNTEAFF.

The chain employs TRBV21-1 and TRBJ2-3; the D segment call TRBD2 is taken from the table without a DNA check. TRBV21-1 is flagged as a pseudogene. The CDR3 runs 19 residues. The chain's CDR3 is CASSCGWGGGKPQADTQYF. Written as DNA, the CDR3 is TGTGCCAGCAGCTGCGGGTGGGGTGGCGGGAAGCCCCAAGCAGATACGCAGTATTTT.

This clone was seen only a few times. The chain carries TRBV5-4 and TRBJ2-7; 7 bases fit TRBD1. Germline CDR1 and CDR2: SGHNT and YYREEE (reference sequence). CDR3 length: 15 residues. V trimming: 4 bases; J trimming: 4 bases; junction bases outside the gene matches: 11. The CDR3 loop is CASSMGADRAYEQYF. The CDR3 DNA follows: TGTGCCAGCAGCATGGGGGCCGACAGGGCATACGAGCAGTACTTC.

The genes are TRBV5-1 and TRBJ2-3, with TRBD1 as a possible D gene (6 bases). The V gene lost 3 bases and the J gene lost 4 bases, with 15 bases spanning the gap. The CDR3 sequence is 15 residues long. CDR1 and CDR2 (germline): SGHRS, YFSETQ. CDR3 DNA: TGCGCCAGCAGCTCCCTAAGACAGGACTCAGATACGCAGTATTTT. Translation: CASSSLRQDSDTQYF.

V is TRBV27 and J is TRBJ2-3; TRBD2 matches at 12 bases. Germline V lookup: CDR1 MNHEY, CDR2 SMNVEV (reference sequence). The CDR3 covers 15 residues. J was trimmed by 5 bases and V by 8 bases; bases with no gene match: 8. CDR3 amino acids: CASGIWTSGIDTQYF. The CDR3 DNA follows: TGTGCCAGCGGGATTTGGACTAGCGGGATAGATACGCAGTATTTT.

The V call is TRBV3-1 (or the pseudogene TRBV3-2), the J call TRBJ2-1, with TRBD2 matching 9 bases. The CDR3 has 14 residues. Looked up from germline, CDR1 is LGHDT and CDR2 is YNNKEL (reference sequence). The junction had 4 bases not matched to a gene; V was cut back by 4 bases and J by 6 bases. The CDR3 coding sequence is TGTGCCAGCAGCCTGATAGCGGGAGCCAATGAGCAGTTCTTC. Translation: CASSLIAGANEQFF.